The clone carrying this T cell receptor beta chain has at least ten counts. Its antigen is not identified. The junction departs from the called germline gene at one end, perhaps through a read error. This sample is part of a study of CD8 T cells in ankylosing spondylitis. Points from the study as a whole: Seemingly characteristic of ankylosing spondylitis blood was a TCR beta motif consisting of fewer than 10 highly homologous variants. Peripheral blood held disease-linked clones only at relatively low frequency, and these were CD8+.

CDR1 and CDR2 from the germline V gene are SGDLS and YYNGEE. The CDR3 runs 15 residues. TCRdb passed the 5' RACE reads through MiXCR, listing each CDR3 protein once. The sample holds about 180,000 distinct CDR3 sequences; approximately 9.9% are singletons and the top ten take roughly 16%. V is TRBV9 and J is TRBJ1-2, with 9 bases identical to TRBD1. The clonotype comes from a female donor with ankylosing spondylitis or in good health (not recorded which). The sample taken for sequencing was blood, either unsorted or a sorted T cell fraction (not recorded which). Here the CDR3 reads CASSVTGGANYGYTF. The CDR3 nucleotides are TGTGCCAGCAGCGTGACAGGGGGTGCCAACTATGGCTACACTTTC. The entire variable domain, with the rest obtained from reference TRBV9 and TRBJ1-2, is as follows: DSGVTQTPKHLITATGQRVTLRCSPRSGDLSVYWYQQSLDQGLQFLIQYYNGEERAKGNILERFSAQQFPDLHSELNLSSLELGDSALYFCASSVTGGANYGYTFGSGTRLTVV.